This TCR beta chain was identified during a study of beta chain features in type 1 diabetes. Study-level points and caveats: It was among patients, rather than healthy donors, that naive, central memory and Treg TCRB repertoires appeared more similar. In type 1 diabetes patients, VDJ junctions had fewer insertions; deletions at these junctions were more frequent.

Sorting of CD4+ naive, central memory, regulatory and stem cell-like memory cells was performed via CD45RO/CCR7/CD25/CD127/CD95/CD27. All of the isolated RNA was reverse transcribed, so expressed TCRB transcripts were sequenced. Clones were sequenced by immunoSEQ multiplex PCR, and TCRdb holds only the in-frame ones, with some missing. This sample carries some 270,000 clones, about 8% of them seen once, and the ten largest clones take more than 0.8%. In the case of this clone: Its antigen remains unknown.

This CDR3 comprises 14 residues. V dropped 2 bases and J dropped 8; count of bases not matched to a gene: 5. Germline assignment: CDR1 SEHNR and CDR2 FQNEAQ (reference sequence). The source material was central memory CD4+ T cells from blood. This clonotype was obtained from a woman aged 18-29 years in good health. This sequence joins TRBV7-9 and TRBJ1-2, with 10 bases aligning to TRBD1. The CDR3, as DNA: TGTGCCAGCAGCTTACCCGGACAGGGGGGAGGCTACACCTTC. Translating gives CASSLPGQGGGYTF.